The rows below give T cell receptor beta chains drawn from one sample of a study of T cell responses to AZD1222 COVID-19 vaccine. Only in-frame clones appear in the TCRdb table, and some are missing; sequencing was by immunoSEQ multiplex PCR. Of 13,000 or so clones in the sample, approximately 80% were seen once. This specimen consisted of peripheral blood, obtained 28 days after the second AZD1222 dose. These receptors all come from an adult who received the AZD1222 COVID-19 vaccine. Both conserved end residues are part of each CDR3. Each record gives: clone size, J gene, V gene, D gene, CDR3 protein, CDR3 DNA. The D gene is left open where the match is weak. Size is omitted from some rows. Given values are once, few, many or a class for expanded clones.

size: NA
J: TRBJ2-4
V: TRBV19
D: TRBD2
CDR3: CASKSGGAKNIQYF
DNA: TGTGCCAGTAAGAGCGGGGGAGCCAAAAACATTCAGTACTTC

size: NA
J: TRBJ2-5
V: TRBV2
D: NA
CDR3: CASSGTLGETQYF
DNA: TGTGCCAGCAGTGGGACCCTCGGGGAGACCCAGTACTTC

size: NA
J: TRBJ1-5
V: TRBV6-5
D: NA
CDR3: CASRWGRNQPQHF
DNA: TGTGCCAGCAGGTGGGGCAGAAATCAGCCCCAGCATTTT

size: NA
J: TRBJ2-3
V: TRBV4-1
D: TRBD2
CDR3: CASSQTAGVLTDTQYF
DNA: TGCGCCAGCAGCCAAACGGCGGGAGTCTTGACAGATACGCAGTATTTT

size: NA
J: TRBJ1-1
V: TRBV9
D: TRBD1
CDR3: CASSVTGGTEAFF
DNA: TGTGCCAGCAGCGTTACAGGGGGCACTGAAGCTTTCTTT

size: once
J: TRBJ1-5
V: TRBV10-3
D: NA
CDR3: CATYDGFGASNQPQHF
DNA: TGTGCCACCTATGACGGGTTTGGGGCTAGCAATCAGCCCCAGCATTTT

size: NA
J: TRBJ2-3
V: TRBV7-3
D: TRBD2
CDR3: CASSLKAGGVTDTQYF
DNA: TGTGCCAGCAGCCTGAAAGCGGGAGGGGTCACAGATACGCAGTATTTT

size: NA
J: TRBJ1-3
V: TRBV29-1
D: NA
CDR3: CSVEESGNTIYF
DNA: TGCAGCGTTGAAGAATCCGGAAACACCATATATTTT

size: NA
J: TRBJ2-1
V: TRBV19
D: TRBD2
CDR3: CASRGLGDNEQFF
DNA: TGTGCCAGCCGGGGACTAGGAGACAATGAGCAGTTCTTC

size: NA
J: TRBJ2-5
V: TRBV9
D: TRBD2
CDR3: CASSVTSGYPQETQYF
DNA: TGTGCCAGCAGCGTGACTAGCGGTTACCCTCAAGAGACCCAGTACTTC

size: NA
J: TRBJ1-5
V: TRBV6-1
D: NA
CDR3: CASSEQVPNQPQHF
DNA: TGTGCCAGCAGTGAGCAGGTACCAAATCAGCCCCAGCATTTT

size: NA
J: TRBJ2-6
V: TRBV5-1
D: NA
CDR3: CASSPGGANVLTF
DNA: TGCGCCAGCAGCCCCGGGGGGGCCAACGTCCTGACTTTC

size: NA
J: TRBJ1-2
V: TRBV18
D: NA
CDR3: CASSPPAGRAAGGYTF
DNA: TGTGCCAGCTCACCACCCGCAGGCAGGGCGGCGGGTGGCTACACCTTC

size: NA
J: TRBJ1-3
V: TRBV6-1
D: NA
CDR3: CASSEALLWSGGNTIYF
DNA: TGTGCCAGCAGTGAAGCGCTTCTTTGGAGCGGTGGAAACACCATATATTTT

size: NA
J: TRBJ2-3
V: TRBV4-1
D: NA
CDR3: CASSRSEAGGDTQYF
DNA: TGCGCCAGCAGCCGATCAGAGGCAGGAGGCGATACGCAGTATTTT

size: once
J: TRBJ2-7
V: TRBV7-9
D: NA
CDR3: CASSSQREQGQYF
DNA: TGTGCCAGCAGCTCCCAGAGAGAACAGGGTCAGTACTTC

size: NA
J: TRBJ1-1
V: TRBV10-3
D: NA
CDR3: CAISESRRSTEAFF
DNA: TGTGCCATCAGTGAGTCCCGGAGGTCAACTGAAGCTTTCTTT

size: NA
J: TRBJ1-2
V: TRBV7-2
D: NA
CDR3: CASSLRGSENYGYTF
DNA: TGTGCCAGCAGCCTCAGAGGCAGCGAGAACTATGGCTACACCTTC

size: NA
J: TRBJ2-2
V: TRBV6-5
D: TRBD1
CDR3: CASRKGTGNTGELFF
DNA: TGTGCCAGCAGGAAAGGGACAGGGAACACCGGGGAGCTGTTTTTT

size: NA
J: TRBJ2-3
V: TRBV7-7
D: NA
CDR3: CASSLGGTSTDTQYF
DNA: TGTGCCAGCAGCTTAGGAGGGACTAGCACAGATACGCAGTATTTT